The clone carrying this TCR beta chain occurred many times. Its matching antigen is unknown. This sample is drawn from a study of breast tumors, draining lymph nodes, adjacent tissues. Notes on the study in general: The data were judged consistent with most tumor T cells coming from lymph node and expanding in tumor. Tumor TCR diversity was below lymph nodes but above nontumor tissue. Compared with basal-like, luminal-like tumors shared significantly more repertoire with nontumor tissue. Data only fit, rather than demonstrated, lymph node origin of most tumor T cells.

Breast cancer patients provided tissue from their axillary draining lymph nodes. Germline V lookup: CDR1 DFQATT, CDR2 SNEGSKA (reference sequence). The CDR3 sequence is 14 residues long. V was cut by 3 bases and J by 4 bases, with 12 bases left in between. MiXCR, run by TCRdb on the multiplex PCR reads, gives a single entry per CDR3 protein. The sample carries roughly 100,000 distinct CDR3 sequences, under 40% recorded once. The sequence was obtained from a female donor with breast cancer. Some clones in this sample may be carry-over from other donors' samples. The V and J genes are TRBV20-1 and TRBJ1-4; TRBD1 might be the D (6 bases). The sequencing sample was made of axillary lymph node tissue. CDR3 DNA sequence: TGCAGTGCTAGCAGACAGGTTTTTAATGAAAAACTGTTTTTT. Protein sequence: CSASRQVFNEKLFF.